This T cell receptor beta chain was captured in a study of CD8 T cells in ankylosing spondylitis. Whole-study findings and limits: Disease-associated clones were CD8+ and fairly uncommon in peripheral blood. Disease-linked clones reportedly concentrated significantly in matched ankylosing spondylitis synovial fluid. A TCR beta motif made of fewer than ten highly homologous variants seemed typical of ankylosing spondylitis blood.

This clonotype has only a few counts. As yet, its antigen is unknown. A quantitative 5'-RACE method, one with molecular barcodes, was used to make TCR beta libraries. TCRdb reprocessed the 5' RACE reads with MiXCR, giving one entry per CDR3 protein. Among about 270,000 distinct CDR3 sequences listed, 32% were seen once. Trimming removed 3 bases from V and 7 bases from J; junction bases left unmatched: 6. This CDR3 is built from 15 residues. This receptor was obtained from a male donor with ankylosing spondylitis or in good health (not recorded which). Sequenced sample: blood, either unsorted or a sorted T cell fraction (not recorded which). The rearrangement links TRBV12-3 or TRBV12-4 to TRBJ2-1; 10 bases fit TRBD2. CDR3 nucleotide sequence: TGTGCCAGCAGTTTCCCCAGCGGGGGGGCTAATGAGCAGTTCTTC. Its translation is CASSFPSGGANEQFF.